Each of the 32 T cell receptor beta chains below was sequenced from the same sample in a study of blood T cells in healthy people across ages (dated by TCRdb to the mid-2010s). Library generation was performed with 5' RACE. The sequencer listed for this sample is Illumina HiSeq 2500. The second PCR ran for roughly 7 to 12 cycles and used a J-beta primer mix along with a sample-barcoded 5' primer. TCRdb redid the processing of the public reads, applying fastp at Q25 and MiXCR, and retained in-frame beta chains. Under each unique CDR3 protein, matching rows form one entry showing the most common genes and DNA. The sample data list about 1.8 million distinct CDR3 sequences, and 49% of these were observed just once. Approximately 2.1% of the sample is in the top ten clones. The material sequenced was blood. The receptors were gathered from a woman in her forties in good health.

The chain couples TRBV6-6 to TRBJ1-2; the match to TRBD1 covers 8 bases. The CDR3 is 16 residues long. With V trimmed by 5 bases and J by 4 bases, 12 bases remained unmatched. Germline lookup yields CDR1 MNHNY and CDR2 SVGAGI (reference sequence). The DNA of the CDR3 is TGTGCCAGCAGTCAGACCGGGACAGGAGGAGGCTATGGCTACACCTTC. This gives the protein CASSQTGTGGGYGYTF.

This rearrangement joins TRBV12-3 or TRBV12-4 to TRBJ2-1; no clear D gene. The CDR3 runs to 14 residues. Deletions cut 3 bases from V and 6 bases from J, with 12 bases between. CDR3 in DNA: TGTGCCAGCAGTTTGGGAAAACCGACCAATGAGCAGTTCTTC. It is translated as CASSLGKPTNEQFF.

The rearrangement joins TRBV29-1 to TRBJ2-5, with 8 positions matching TRBD2. The V and J ends lost 5 bases and 7 bases, in that order; junction bases with no gene match: 15. Per germline, CDR1 SQVTM and CDR2 ANQGSEA. There are 15 residues in the CDR3. The CDR3: CSVSRIGGAPRTQYF. The CDR3 DNA reads as TGCAGCGTTTCTCGTATCGGGGGGGCTCCGCGGACCCAGTACTTC.

This clonotype appeared a few times. The chain uses TRBV20-1 and TRBJ1-4; tentative D call: TRBD1 (5 bases). With 0 bases removed from V and 7 bases from J, the gap between germline ends came to 18 bases. This CDR3 spans 16 amino acids. Germline values: CDR1 DFQATT, CDR2 SNEGSKA (reference sequence). The CDR3 region has the DNA TGCAGTGCTAGAGACAGGAAGGGGTCACGCCTTGAAAAACTGTTTTTT. Translated, it gives CSARDRKGSRLEKLFF.

The J gene is TRBJ2-1, the V gene TRBV6-2 or TRBV6-3, with D possibly TRBD1 on 5 matching bases. Germline CDR1 is MNHEY and CDR2 is SVGEGT. The CDR3 contains 17 residues. V lost 6 bases to trimming and J lost 5 bases, with 23 bases between them. CDR3 loop: CASRRMVGHGFNNEQFF. CDR3 in DNA: TGTGCCAGCAGACGCATGGTAGGACATGGATTCAACAATGAGCAGTTCTTC.

The chain uses TRBV27 and TRBJ2-7; D could derive from TRBD1 or TRBD2 (6 bases each). The germline V and J ends were trimmed by 5 bases and 0 bases, with 14 bases remaining between them. The CDR3 is 15 amino acids. The germline CDR1 and CDR2 sequences are MNHEY and SMNVEV (reference sequence). The CDR3 region has the DNA TGTGCCAGCAGTGCGGGACATAGGGGCTCCTACGAGCAGTACTTC. Its translation: CASSAGHRGSYEQYF.

The V call is TRBV5-6, the J call TRBJ2-1; 16 bases map to TRBD2. The CDR3 is 15 amino acids. V gave up 2 bases and J gave up 13 bases; unmatched junction bases: 6. Germline V lookup: CDR1 SGHDT, CDR2 YYEEEE. The CDR3 region has the DNA TGTGCCAGCAGCTTCGGGACTAGCGGGGGGGCCCCCCAGTTCTTC. Translated, it gives CASSFGTSGGAPQFF. Full variable domain (missing parts from reference TRBV5-6 and TRBJ2-1): DAGVTQSPTHLIKTRGQQVTLRCSPKSGHDTVSWYQQALGQGPQFIFQYYEEEERQRGNFPDRFSGHQFPNYSSELNVNALLLGDSALYLCASSFGTSGGAPQFFGPGTRLTVL.

The gene calls are TRBV28 and TRBJ2-5, with D perhaps TRBD2 (7 bases). CDR3 length equals 12 residues. Trimming stripped 6 bases from V and 10 bases from J, with 15 bases between. Germline V CDR1 and CDR2: MDHEN, SYDVKM. CDR3 protein: CASRIPGGNQYF. The CDR3 bases are TGTGCCAGCAGGATTCCGGGGGGCAACCAGTACTTC.

V is TRBV20-1 and J is TRBJ2-1; TRBD2 matches 8 bases. Germline V gene data show CDR1 as DFQATT and CDR2 as SNEGSKA (reference sequence). The CDR3 has 16 amino acids. The J segment lost 4 bases and the V segment lost 3 bases, leaving 11 bases of the junction unmatched. The CDR3 region is CSASDISGDLYNEQFF. CDR3 DNA sequence: TGCAGTGCTAGTGACATTAGCGGGGACTTATACAATGAGCAGTTCTTC.

The chain uses TRBV5-1 and TRBJ2-3; 15 bases fit TRBD2. The CDR3 runs 20 residues. After removal of 4 bases from V and 1 base from J, the junction contained 13 bases not matched to a gene. CDR1 and CDR2 from the germline V gene are SGHRS and YFSETQ. CDR3 protein: CASSPRTSGGAGQGTDTQYF. The CDR3 DNA is TGCGCCAGCAGCCCTCGGACTAGCGGGGGGGCCGGTCAAGGCACAGATACGCAGTATTTT.

The CDR3 sequence is CASSYGTGGSHGYTF. In nucleotides, the CDR3 is TGTGCCAGCAGTTACGGGACAGGGGGCTCGCATGGCTACACCTTC. The J gene is TRBJ1-2, the V gene TRBV6-6; 12 bases agree with TRBD1. Trimming removed 2 bases from V and 6 bases from J; junction bases left unmatched: 4. The CDR3 runs to 15 residues. CDR1 and CDR2 (germline): MNHNY, SVGAGI (reference sequence).

This clonotype was seen more than once but under ten times. V gene TRBV7-2 combines with J gene TRBJ2-1, with D unclear. CDR3 size: 11 residues. Germline values: CDR1 SGHTA, CDR2 FQGNSA. Trimming took 4 bases from V and 10 from J, leaving 8 bases between them. CDR3 sequence reads: CASSSGWEQFF. CDR3 sequence (DNA): TGTGCCAGCAGCTCCGGATGGGAGCAGTTCTTC.

This clonotype appeared many times. The chain uses TRBV7-3 and TRBJ1-2, with no clear D. This CDR3 is 13 amino acids long. Trimming removed 4 bases from V and 3 bases from J, with 9 bases in between. Per the germline V gene, CDR1 is SGHTA and CDR2 is FQGTGA. The CDR3 DNA sequence: TGTGCCAGCAGCTATAGCCAATACTATGGCTACACCTTC. Its protein product is CASSYSQYYGYTF.

The chain joins TRBV6-1 to TRBJ2-5, with 9 bases that match TRBD2. V was pared by 4 bases and J by 0 bases, with 6 bases of the junction left unmatched. The CDR3 totals 16 residues. CDR1 is MNHNS and CDR2 is SASEGT in the germline V gene. The CDR3 coding sequence is TGTGCCAGCAGTGTCATTGCGGGGGGGAACCAAGAGACCCAGTACTTC. As protein: CASSVIAGGNQETQYF.

The CDR3 is CASKNPGTMRNTEAFF. CDR3 coding DNA: TGTGCCAGCAAAAACCCCGGGACCATGAGGAACACTGAAGCTTTCTTT. V is TRBV6-2 or TRBV6-3 and J is TRBJ1-1; the D gene is possibly TRBD1 (5 bases). Germline V gene lookup returns CDR1 MNHEY and CDR2 SVGEGT. Deletions cut 7 bases from V and 1 base from J, with 19 bases between. The CDR3 consists of 16 residues.

The chain couples TRBV28 to TRBJ2-6; TRBD2 is a possible D gene (5 bases). Trimming left V 7 bases short and J 2 bases short, with 9 bases between. Germline V gene sequence: CDR1 MDHEN, CDR2 SYDVKM. The CDR3 sequence is 14 residues long. CDR3 sequence: CASKTRTGANVLTF. In DNA form, the CDR3 reads TGTGCCAGCAAAACTAGGACTGGGGCCAACGTCCTGACTTTC.

This clonotype was detected only a few times. V gene TRBV10-3 combines with J gene TRBJ2-1; possible D gene TRBD1, 6 bases. Deletions cut 7 bases from V and 6 bases from J, with 16 bases between. The CDR3 extends over 14 amino acids. Looked up from germline, CDR1 is ENHRY and CDR2 is SYGVKD. The CDR3 region is CAIKGDASGNEQFF. DNA for the CDR3: TGTGCCATCAAGGGGGACGCTTCGGGCAATGAGCAGTTCTTC.

The chain joins TRBV7-3 to TRBJ1-1; D not resolved. Germline CDR1 is SGHTA and CDR2 is FQGTGA. This CDR3 region has 14 residues. Trimming removed 2 bases from V and 1 base from J, with 8 bases in between. The CDR3 nucleotides read TGTGCCAGCAGCTTAGAGGAGGGGAACACTGAAGCTTTCTTT. This codes for CASSLEEGNTEAFF.

This clonotype occurred once. For the CDR3, the DNA is TGTGCCAGCAGCGCCTGGACAGGGACCTACAATGAGCAGTTCTTC. Encoded protein: CASSAWTGTYNEQFF. The chain couples TRBV9 to TRBJ2-1; 8 nucleotides agree with TRBD1. Germline V gives CDR1 SGDLS, CDR2 YYNGEE. The CDR3 length is 15 residues. V shed 3 bases, J shed 2 bases, and the junction held 4 bases outside the gene matches.

This clonotype was seen just once. The chain is built from TRBV4-1 and TRBJ2-1, with TRBD1 identical over 11 bases. Losses at the gene ends were 1 base for V and 10 bases for J; bases not matched to a gene: 15. The germline V gene has CDR1 MGHRA and CDR2 YSYEKL. This CDR3 comprises 18 residues. CDR3 residues: CASSQGQGWGQGDYEQFF. The CDR3 nucleotides are TGCGCCAGCAGCCAAGGACAAGGTTGGGGACAGGGGGACTACGAGCAGTTCTTC.

The chain is built from TRBV7-6 and TRBJ1-1; 9 bases are shared with TRBD1. V lost 2 bases to trimming and J lost 5 bases; unmatched junction nucleotides: 12. Per the germline V gene, CDR1 is SGHVS and CDR2 is FNYEAQ. The CDR3 is 17 amino acids. The CDR3 spells CASSLRGQGLRQTEAFF. The CDR3 nucleotides read TGTGCCAGCAGCTTAAGGGGACAGGGATTGAGACAGACTGAAGCTTTCTTT.

This clonotype was observed at least ten times. This rearrangement joins TRBV29-1 to TRBJ2-4, with 7 bases that match TRBD1. Germline V CDR1 and CDR2: SQVTM, ANQGSEA. Trimming took 7 bases from V and 9 from J; bases not matched to a gene: 9. The CDR3 runs 12 residues. This CDR3 is CSARTGGGIQYF. The CDR3 DNA reads TGCAGCGCCCGGACAGGCGGAGGCATTCAGTACTTC.

This clonotype has only a few counts. The chain combines TRBV12-3 or TRBV12-4 with TRBJ2-5; possibly TRBD2 for D (6 bases). Between the trimmed V and J ends, which lost 2 bases and 4 bases, there was a span of 11 bases. The CDR3 is made up of 14 amino acids. The CDR3 DNA is TGTGCCAGCAGTTTACGGGGGATTCTAGAGACCCAGTACTTC. It codes for CASSLRGILETQYF.

This clonotype has just a few counts. The chain links TRBV5-1 to TRBJ2-7; D is possibly TRBD1 (6 bases). Trimming left V 4 bases short and J 0 bases short, with 14 bases between. In germline, CDR1 is SGHRS, CDR2 YFSETQ. This CDR3 is 15 amino acids long. The CDR3 nucleotides read TGCGCCAGCAGCCACAGGGAACAGAGCTCCTACGAGCAGTACTTC. Protein sequence: CASSHREQSSYEQYF.

V gene TRBV5-5 combines with J gene TRBJ1-2; D remains ambiguous. Trimming stripped 3 bases from V and 4 bases from J, with 13 bases between. Germline-derived CDR1 and CDR2 are SGHKS and YYEKEE (reference sequence). There are 14 residues in the CDR3. The CDR3 loop reads CASSSGWESYGYTF. CDR3 nucleotides: TGTGCCAGCAGCTCGGGTTGGGAATCCTATGGCTACACCTTC.

The rearrangement joins TRBV4-3 to TRBJ1-2; D is undetermined. V lost 4 bases to trimming and J lost 0 bases, with 15 bases between them. There are 16 residues in the CDR3. CDR1 is LGHNA and CDR2 is YSLEER in the germline V gene. CDR3 nucleotides: TGCGCCAGCAGCCTACTTTACGGGTCCTCTAACTATGGCTACACCTTC. This codes for CASSLLYGSSNYGYTF.

This clonotype was recorded only once. The V gene is TRBV5-1, the J gene TRBJ2-1; 10 bases match TRBD1. V shed 4 bases and J 9 bases; nucleotides not matched to a gene: 7. CDR3 length: 14 residues. Germline CDR1 reads SGHRS; CDR2 reads YFSETQ. In nucleotides, the CDR3 is TGCGCCAGCAGCGAGGGACAGGGGAGCCGTGAGCAGTTCTTC. Amino acid sequence: CASSEGQGSREQFF. Supplemented by reference TRBV5-1 and TRBJ2-1, the full variable domain reads KAGVTQTPRYLIKTRGQQVTLSCSPISGHRSVSWYQQTPGQGLQFLFEYFSETQRNKGNFPGRFSGRQFSNSRSEMNVSTLELGDSALYLCASSEGQGSREQFFGPGTRLTVL.

The genes are TRBV6-5 and TRBJ2-2; 9 bases map to TRBD2. V dropped 3 bases and J dropped 1; count of bases not matched to a gene: 9. CDR3 size: 18 residues. The germline V gene has CDR1 MNHEY and CDR2 SVGAGI. CDR3 sequence: CASSYFHLAGRNTGELFF. CDR3 nucleotide sequence: TGTGCCAGCAGTTATTTTCATCTAGCGGGGCGGAACACCGGGGAGCTGTTTTTT.

A few counts support this clonotype. The CDR3 DNA reads TGTGCCAGCAGCAAACCTAGCGGGGGAGAGAATCACAATGAGCAGTTCTTC. Translating it yields CASSKPSGGENHNEQFF. J is TRBJ2-1 and V is TRBV5-5; 10 nucleotides agree with TRBD2. Looked up from germline, CDR1 is SGHKS and CDR2 is YYEKEE (reference sequence). This CDR3 has 17 amino acids. Losses at the gene ends were 4 bases for V and 5 bases for J; bases not matched to a gene: 12.

The table lists this clonotype with a few counts. This chain links TRBV12-3 or TRBV12-4 with TRBJ2-5, with D perhaps TRBD1 (6 bases). Trimming removed 8 bases from V and 11 bases from J, with 18 bases in between. The CDR3 is made up of 12 amino acids. CDR3 DNA sequence: TGTGCCAGCGCCCGTCGAGGGACAAGGCAGTACTTC. Its translation: CASARRGTRQYF.

The V gene is TRBV5-1, the J gene TRBJ2-7; D unresolved. The germline V gene encodes CDR1 SGHRS and CDR2 YFSETQ. This CDR3 is 14 amino acids long. The germline V and J ends were trimmed by 1 base and 3 bases, with 11 bases remaining between them. Written as DNA, the CDR3 is TGCGCCAGCAGCTTGCATCCAGTGTGCTACGAGCAGTACTTC. It yields the protein CASSLHPVCYEQYF.

Concerning this clonotype: At one boundary the junction diverges from the germline segment, which might be a read error. The chain combines TRBV7-7 with TRBJ2-7; 8 positions match TRBD1. CDR3 length: 15 residues. Per germline, CDR1 SSHAT and CDR2 FNYEAQ (reference sequence). The CDR3 sequence: CASSLAQGAPYEQYF. The CDR3 DNA sequence: TGTGCTAGCAGCTTAGCTCAGGGGGCCCCCTACGAGCAGTACTTC.